This T cell receptor (beta chain) originates from a study of T-cell reconstitution after alpha-beta-depleted transplantation in children. Unique molecular identifiers featured in how the TCRbeta library was prepared. TCRdb itself ran the PCR reads through MiXCR, one entry per CDR3 protein. Of 600,000 to 700,000 distinct CDR3 sequences listed, around 17% were seen once; the top ten hold around 0.96%. V gave up 3 bases and J gave up 2 bases; unmatched junction bases: 1. Germline V gene data show CDR1 as SEHNR and CDR2 as FQNEAQ (reference sequence). This CDR3 contains 15 residues. The source was PBMCs from the stem cell graft donor, collected from the stem cell graft. This rearrangement joins TRBV7-9 to TRBJ2-2; TRBD1 matches 9 bases. The receptor's source is a human donor who donated a stem cell graft to a child with acute myeloid leukemia. DNA of the CDR3: TGTGCCAGCAGCTTCACAGGGGGCAACACCGGGGAGCTGTTTTTT. Protein: CASSFTGGNTGELFF.